This TCR beta chain was documented in a study of read filtering for tumor transcriptome and immune sequencing. The library was built from about 370 ng RNA with molecular barcoded adaptors for alpha/delta and beta/gamma chains. Each CDR3 protein is one row after TCRdb ran MiXCR on the reads. The sample contains over 45,000 distinct CDR3 sequences, around a fifth of which appear only once. Of note for this clonotype: The antigen is not known.

Study observations and caveats: The CD138-negative fraction was mixed bone marrow immune cells, not pure T cells.

CDR1 and CDR2 from the germline V gene are SGHRS and YFSETQ. There are 17 residues in the CDR3. V lost 1 base, J lost 7 bases, and 23 bases lay in between. Every patient had bone marrow sampled while the disease was active. The J gene is TRBJ1-2, the V gene TRBV5-1; perhaps TRBD1 as D (6 bases). The sequenced material came from a population of CD138-negative cells sorted from bone marrow. The source is a donor over 35 with multiple myeloma. CDR3 sequence: CASSLTSPGTPFCGYTF. DNA for the CDR3: TGCGCCAGCAGCTTGACTTCCCCCGGGACACCGTTCTGTGGCTACACCTTC. Looking up the rest from reference TRBV5-1 and TRBJ1-2 gives the full variable domain: KAGVTQTPRYLIKTRGQQVTLSCSPISGHRSVSWYQQTPGQGLQFLFEYFSETQRNKGNFPGRFSGRQFSNSRSEMNVSTLELGDSALYLCASSLTSPGTPFCGYTFGSGTRLTVV.